The 14 T cell receptor beta chains below were found in one sample sequenced in a study of T-cell reconstitution after alpha-beta-depleted transplantation in children. Unique molecular identifiers tagged the TCRbeta library. TCRdb reprocessed the PCR reads via MiXCR and lists one record per CDR3 protein. The sample includes just over 950,000 distinct CDR3 sequences, about 29% of them seen just once. Sequences were derived from PBMCs, mostly from graft donor cells, sampled 360 days after TCRalphabeta/CD19-depleted stem cell transplant. These receptors came from a boy younger than two who had a stem cell transplant for SCID, so the T cells may come from the graft donor.

The J gene is TRBJ1-1, the V gene TRBV11-1; 7 bases line up with TRBD1. The V gene end was trimmed by 3 bases and the J gene end by 3 bases; junction bases not matched to a gene: 13. The CDR3 loop spans 17 amino acids. Germline CDR1 and CDR2: SGHAT and FQDESV (reference sequence). CDR3 coding DNA: TGTGCCAGCAGCTTCCCCTCGCTCCGGGACAGACACACTGAAGCTTTCTTT. This gives the protein CASSFPSLRDRHTEAFF.

This chain connects TRBV27 to TRBJ2-7; D not certain. V was cut by 5 bases and J by 4 bases, with 24 bases left in between. The germline gives CDR1 MNHEY, CDR2 SMNVEV (reference sequence). The CDR3 is made up of 17 amino acids. The CDR3 is CASSPPPGPLGGYEQYF. CDR3 DNA: TGTGCCAGCAGTCCCCCCCCGGGTCCCCTAGGCGGATACGAGCAGTACTTC.

The CDR3 sequence: CASSYSGGQSSYNSPLHF. The CDR3 DNA sequence: TGTGCCAGCAGTTACTCAGGGGGCCAGAGCTCCTATAATTCACCCCTCCACTTT. The chain employs TRBV6-2 or TRBV6-3 and TRBJ1-6, with 7 nucleotides matching TRBD1. Germline assignment: CDR1 MNHEY and CDR2 SVGEGT. The CDR3 runs to 18 residues. The J segment lost 0 bases and the V segment lost 0 bases, leaving 5 bases of the junction unmatched.

The J gene is TRBJ2-7, the V gene TRBV5-5; no reliable D call. The CDR3 consists of 15 residues. CDR1 SGHKS and CDR2 YYEKEE come from the germline V gene (reference sequence). The V end was cut by 4 bases, the J end by 3 bases, with 17 bases between. In DNA form, the CDR3 reads TGTGCCAGCAGCCCCTCGACCCTGGGCTTCTACGAGCAGTACTTC. Its protein product is CASSPSTLGFYEQYF. Based on the CDR3 plus reference TRBV5-5 and TRBJ2-7, the full variable domain is DAGVTQSPTHLIKTRGQQVTLRCSPISGHKSVSWYQQVLGQGPQFIFQYYEKEERGRGNFPDRFSARQFPNYSSELNVNALLLGDSALYLCASSPSTLGFYEQYFGPGTRLTVT.

The V and J genes are TRBV6-5 and TRBJ1-1; weak D call: TRBD1 (6 bases). Per the germline V gene, CDR1 is MNHEY and CDR2 is SVGAGI. The CDR3 has 17 amino acids. Trimming took 0 bases from V and 2 from J, leaving 16 bases between them. CDR3 sequence: CASSYSIQPGDNTEAFF. Here the CDR3 DNA reads TGTGCCAGCAGTTACTCGATACAGCCAGGGGATAACACTGAAGCTTTCTTT.

This chain joins TRBV5-1 and TRBJ2-4; perhaps TRBD2 as D (6 bases). V shed 4 bases and J shed 5 bases, with 16 bases lying between them. Germline values: CDR1 SGHRS, CDR2 YFSETQ. The CDR3 is 15 amino acids. Written as DNA, the CDR3 is TGCGCCAGCAGCCGGGGGAACTTCAGGGAAAACATTCAGTACTTC. Protein sequence: CASSRGNFRENIQYF. The variable domain in full, completed from reference TRBV5-1 and TRBJ2-4, reads KAGVTQTPRYLIKTRGQQVTLSCSPISGHRSVSWYQQTPGQGLQFLFEYFSETQRNKGNFPGRFSGRQFSNSRSEMNVSTLELGDSALYLCASSRGNFRENIQYFGAGTRLSVL.

This clonotype was observed a handful of times. J is TRBJ2-7 and V is TRBV5-1; 8 nucleotides agree with TRBD2. V lost 7 bases and J lost 0; bases outside the gene matches: 12. Germline V gene sequence: CDR1 SGHRS, CDR2 YFSETQ. The CDR3 is made up of 16 amino acids. This CDR3 reads CASGRWRGVASYEQYF. For the CDR3, the DNA is TGCGCCAGCGGACGATGGCGGGGGGTGGCCTCCTACGAGCAGTACTTC.

CDR3 sequence (DNA): TGTGCCAGCAGTTTCTATGACAGGGGAGAAGCTTTCTTT. Residues: CASSFYDRGEAFF. This chain uses TRBV12-3 or TRBV12-4 with TRBJ1-1; 8 nucleotides align to TRBD1. V was clipped by 3 bases and J by 8 bases; unmatched bases: 5. The CDR3 runs to 13 residues.

This clonotype has only a few counts. The CDR3 bases are TGTGCCAGCAGTTACGCGACAGGCACCGGGGAGCTGTTTTTT. Encoded protein: CASSYATGTGELFF. The chain is built from TRBV6-5 and TRBJ2-2; weak D call: TRBD1 (6 bases). This CDR3 contains 14 residues. Trimming left V 2 bases short and J 4 bases short, with 8 bases between. CDR1 is MNHEY and CDR2 is SVGAGI in the germline V gene.

In this sample, this clonotype turned up a few times. The V gene is TRBV20-1, the J gene TRBJ2-7; 8 bases map to TRBD1. This CDR3 has 15 amino acids. CDR1 is DFQATT and CDR2 is SNEGSKA in the germline V gene (reference sequence). With 2 bases clipped from V and 7 bases from J, the junction kept 13 bases outside the gene matches. The CDR3 bases are TGCAGTGCTAGACCTTCGACAGGGGCCAGCTTTGAGCAGTACTTC. This sequence encodes CSARPSTGASFEQYF.

This clonotype has just a few counts. The V and J genes are TRBV7-3 and TRBJ2-7; D remains unclear. The CDR3 contains 14 residues. Deletions cut 7 bases from V and 3 bases from J, with 16 bases between. Germline CDR1 and CDR2: SGHTA and FQGTGA. The CDR3, as DNA: TGTGCCAGCACCAAGCGACGAGTCTTCTACGAGCAGTACTTC. Translated: CASTKRRVFYEQYF.

This clonotype was counted many times. This sequence joins TRBV12-3 or TRBV12-4 and TRBJ1-2; D is unresolved. V lost 7 bases and J lost 11, with 14 bases in between. The CDR3 sequence is 11 residues long. CDR3 residues: CASIPPLRYTF. The DNA of the CDR3 is TGTGCCAGCATTCCACCCCTGAGGTACACCTTC.

This sequence joins TRBV10-3 and TRBJ2-3, with a tentative D call TRBD2 (5 bases). CDR1 ENHRY and CDR2 SYGVKD come from the germline V gene. Between the trimmed V and J ends, which lost 6 bases and 0 bases, there was a span of 10 bases. The CDR3 has 14 amino acids. The CDR3 protein is CAIRDSLSTDTQYF. CDR3 DNA: TGTGCCATCAGGGACTCGCTTAGCACAGATACGCAGTATTTT.

This clonotype came up a few times. The J gene is TRBJ2-3, the V gene TRBV10-3; TRBD1 matches at 11 bases. The CDR3 is made up of 20 amino acids. Trimming took 6 bases from V and 2 from J; bases not matched to a gene: 19. Germline V gene sequence: CDR1 ENHRY, CDR2 SYGVKD. The CDR3 bases are TGTGCCATCAGCAGCGGACAGGGGGCAATTAAGGGGGGGTCCACAGATACGCAGTATTTT. It is translated as CAISSGQGAIKGGSTDTQYF.